Sequencing of this TCR beta chain was carried out in a study of long-term antiretroviral therapy in people with HIV. Study-level results: ART-treated samples gained diversity yet remained below transplant donor controls.

With V trimmed by 8 bases and J by 1 base, 6 bases remained unmatched. This CDR3 region has 14 residues. Looked up from germline, CDR1 is WSHSY and CDR2 is SAAADI. The assay, immunoSEQ v3.0, was run at survey level. Assay: immunoSEQ multiplex PCR; the TCRdb copy retains only in-frame clones and omits some. The sample has 25,000 to 30,000 clones, roughly 78% seen once. Per individual, the PBMC samples numbered at least one pre-ART and at least two post-ART. Every sample had about 0.9-10 million cryopreserved PBMC in it before DNA extraction. Remarks on this clone: Antigen specificity is unknown.

The V gene is TRBV10-2, the J gene TRBJ2-7, with 9 bases fitting TRBD2. The source material was unsorted PBMCs, sampled 1.5 years before starting antiretroviral therapy. The TCR comes from a young man with HIV. In DNA, the CDR3 is TGCGCCAGCGGGGAGCGGGAGGCGTCCTACGAGCAGTACTTC. Its translation is CASGEREASYEQYF.